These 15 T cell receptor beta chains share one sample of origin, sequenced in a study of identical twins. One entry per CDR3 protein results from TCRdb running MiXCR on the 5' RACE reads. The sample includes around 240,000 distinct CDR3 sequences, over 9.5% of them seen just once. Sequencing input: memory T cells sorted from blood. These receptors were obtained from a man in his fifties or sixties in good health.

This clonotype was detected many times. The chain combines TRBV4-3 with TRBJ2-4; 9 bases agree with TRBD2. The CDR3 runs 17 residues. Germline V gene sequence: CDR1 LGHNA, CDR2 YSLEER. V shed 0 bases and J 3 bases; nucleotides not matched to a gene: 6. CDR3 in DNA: TGCGCCAGCAGCCAAGATGGACCTAGCGGGATCAAAAACATTCAGTACTTC. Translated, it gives CASSQDGPSGIKNIQYF.

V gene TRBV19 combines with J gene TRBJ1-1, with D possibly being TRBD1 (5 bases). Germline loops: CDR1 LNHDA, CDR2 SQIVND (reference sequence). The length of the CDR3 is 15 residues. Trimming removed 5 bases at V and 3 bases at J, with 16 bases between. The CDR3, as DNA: TGTGCCAGTAGTCCGGGGGGACTCAAAGACACTGAAGCTTTCTTT. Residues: CASSPGGLKDTEAFF.

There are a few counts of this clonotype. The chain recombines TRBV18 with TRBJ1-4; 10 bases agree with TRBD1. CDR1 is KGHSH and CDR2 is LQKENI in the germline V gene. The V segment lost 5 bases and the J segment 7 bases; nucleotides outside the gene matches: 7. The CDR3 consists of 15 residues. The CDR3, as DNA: TGTGCCAGCTCATCCGGGACAGGGGTTATTGAAAAACTGTTTTTT. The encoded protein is CASSSGTGVIEKLFF. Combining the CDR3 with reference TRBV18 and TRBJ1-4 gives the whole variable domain NAGVMQNPRHLVRRRGQEARLRCSPMKGHSHVYWYRQLPEEGLKFMVYLQKENIIDESGMPKERFSAEFPKEGPSILRIQQVVRGDSAAYFCASSSGTGVIEKLFFGSGTQLSVL.

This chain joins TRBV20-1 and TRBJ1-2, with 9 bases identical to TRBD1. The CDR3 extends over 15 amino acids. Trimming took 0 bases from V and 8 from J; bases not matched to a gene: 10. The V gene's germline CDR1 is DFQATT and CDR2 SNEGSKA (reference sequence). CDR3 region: CSAREKTGGGRGYTF. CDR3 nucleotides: TGCAGTGCTAGAGAGAAAACAGGGGGCGGTCGCGGCTACACCTTC.

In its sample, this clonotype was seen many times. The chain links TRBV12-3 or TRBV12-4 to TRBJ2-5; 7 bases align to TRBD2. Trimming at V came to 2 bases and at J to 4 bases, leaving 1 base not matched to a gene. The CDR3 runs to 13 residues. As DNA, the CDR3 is TGTGCCAGCAGTTTATCGGGAGGAGAGACCCAGTACTTC. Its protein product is CASSLSGGETQYF.

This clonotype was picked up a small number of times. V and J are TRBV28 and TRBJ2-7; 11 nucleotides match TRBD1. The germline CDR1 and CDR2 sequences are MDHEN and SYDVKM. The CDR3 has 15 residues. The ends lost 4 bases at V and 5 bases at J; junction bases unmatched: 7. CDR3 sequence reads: CASSSLGQGADEQYF. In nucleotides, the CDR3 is TGTGCCAGCAGTTCCCTAGGACAGGGGGCCGACGAGCAGTACTTC. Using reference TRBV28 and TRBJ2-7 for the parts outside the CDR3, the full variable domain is DVKVTQSSRYLVKRTGEKVFLECVQDMDHENMFWYRQDPGLGLRLIYFSYDVKMKEKGDIPEGYSVSREKKERFSLILESASTNQTSMYLCASSSLGQGADEQYFGPGTRLTVT.

The CDR3 is CASSSVPRGVNTEAFF. The DNA of the CDR3 is TGTGCCAGCAGCTCAGTACCCAGGGGGGTGAACACTGAAGCTTTCTTT. The chain recombines TRBV5-5 with TRBJ1-1; 7 bases match TRBD1. The CDR3 extends over 16 amino acids. V lost 3 bases, J lost 0 bases, and 8 bases stayed unmatched. The germline V gene encodes CDR1 SGHKS and CDR2 YYEKEE (reference sequence). Full variable domain (missing parts from reference TRBV5-5 and TRBJ1-1): DAGVTQSPTHLIKTRGQQVTLRCSPISGHKSVSWYQQVLGQGPQFIFQYYEKEERGRGNFPDRFSARQFPNYSSELNVNALLLGDSALYLCASSSVPRGVNTEAFFGQGTRLTVV.

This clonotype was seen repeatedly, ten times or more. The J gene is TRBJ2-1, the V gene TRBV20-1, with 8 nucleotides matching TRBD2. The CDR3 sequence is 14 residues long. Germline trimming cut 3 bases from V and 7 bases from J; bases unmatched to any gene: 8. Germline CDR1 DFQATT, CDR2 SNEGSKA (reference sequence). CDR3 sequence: CSASLAGDWNEQFF. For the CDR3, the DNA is TGCAGTGCTAGTCTAGCGGGCGATTGGAATGAGCAGTTCTTC.

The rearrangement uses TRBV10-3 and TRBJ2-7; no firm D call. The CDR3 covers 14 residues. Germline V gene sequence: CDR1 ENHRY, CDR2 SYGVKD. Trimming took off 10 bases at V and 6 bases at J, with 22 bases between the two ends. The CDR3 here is CATGSPLDPAEQYF. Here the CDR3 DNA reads TGTGCCACTGGATCCCCCTTGGACCCCGCCGAGCAGTACTTC.

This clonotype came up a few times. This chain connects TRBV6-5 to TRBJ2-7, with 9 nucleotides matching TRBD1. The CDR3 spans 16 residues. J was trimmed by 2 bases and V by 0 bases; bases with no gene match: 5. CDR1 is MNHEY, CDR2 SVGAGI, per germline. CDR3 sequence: CASSYSKRTGAYEQYF. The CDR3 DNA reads TGTGCCAGCAGTTACTCGAAGCGGACAGGGGCCTACGAGCAGTACTTC.

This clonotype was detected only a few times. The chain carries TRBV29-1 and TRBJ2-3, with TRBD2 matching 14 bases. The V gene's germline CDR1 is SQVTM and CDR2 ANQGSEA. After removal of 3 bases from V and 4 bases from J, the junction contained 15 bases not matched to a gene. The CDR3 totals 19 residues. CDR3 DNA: TGCAGCGTTGAGTGGGGCATACGACTAGCGGGGGGGAGAGCAGATACGCAGTATTTT. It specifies CSVEWGIRLAGGRADTQYF.

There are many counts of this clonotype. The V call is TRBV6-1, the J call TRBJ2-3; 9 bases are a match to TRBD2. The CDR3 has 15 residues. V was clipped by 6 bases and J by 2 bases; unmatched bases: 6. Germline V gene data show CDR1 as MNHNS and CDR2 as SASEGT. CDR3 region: CASRRAGGSTDTQYF. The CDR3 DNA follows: TGTGCCAGCAGACGAGCGGGGGGCTCCACAGATACGCAGTATTTT.

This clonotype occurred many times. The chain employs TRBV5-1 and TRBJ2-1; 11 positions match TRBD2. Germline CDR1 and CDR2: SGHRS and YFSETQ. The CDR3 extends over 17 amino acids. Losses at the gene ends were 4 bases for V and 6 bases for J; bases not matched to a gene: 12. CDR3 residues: CASSGGVTSGSPNEQFF. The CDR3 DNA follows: TGCGCCAGCAGCGGAGGAGTCACTAGCGGGAGCCCCAATGAGCAGTTCTTC. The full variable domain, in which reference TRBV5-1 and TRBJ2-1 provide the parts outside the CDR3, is KAGVTQTPRYLIKTRGQQVTLSCSPISGHRSVSWYQQTPGQGLQFLFEYFSETQRNKGNFPGRFSGRQFSNSRSEMNVSTLELGDSALYLCASSGGVTSGSPNEQFFGPGTRLTVL.

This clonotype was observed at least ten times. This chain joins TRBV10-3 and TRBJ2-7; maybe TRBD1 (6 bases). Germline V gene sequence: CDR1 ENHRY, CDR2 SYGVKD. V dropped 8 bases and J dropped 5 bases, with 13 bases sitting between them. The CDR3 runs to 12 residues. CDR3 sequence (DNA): TGTGCCATCGCGAGCCAGGGGCACGAGCAGTACTTC. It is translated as CAIASQGHEQYF.

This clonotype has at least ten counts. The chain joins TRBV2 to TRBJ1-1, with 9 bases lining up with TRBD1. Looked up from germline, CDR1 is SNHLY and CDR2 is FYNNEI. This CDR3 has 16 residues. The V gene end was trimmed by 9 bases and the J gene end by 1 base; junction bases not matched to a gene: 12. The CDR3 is CARVYWDRASNTEAFF. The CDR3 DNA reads TGTGCCAGAGTCTACTGGGACAGGGCTTCGAACACTGAAGCTTTCTTT.